A selection of T cell receptor beta chains follows, all from one sample in a study of vaccination effects on CD4 cells after COVID-19. The antigens for these receptors are not known. Only in-frame clones appear in the TCRdb table, and some are missing; sequencing was by immunoSEQ multiplex PCR. The sample carries under 45,000 clones, under 70% recorded once. The starting material was CD4+ T cells from PBMCs cultured with HCoV-OC43 spike peptides, obtained before COVID-19 vaccination. The receptor set was obtained from a human donor who received a COVID-19 vaccine. The CDR3 runs from the conserved cysteine through the conserved F or W. Fields, in order: V gene, clone size, J gene, D gene, CDR3 protein, CDR3 DNA. A D gene is named only where the DNA matches it firmly. Only part of the rows carry a size: once, few, many, or a class if the clone is expanded.

V gene: TRBV28; clone size: NA; J gene: TRBJ2-5; D gene: NA; CDR3 protein: CASRSTGTGETQYF; CDR3 DNA: TGTGCCAGCAGGTCGACGGGGACGGGAGAGACCCAGTACTTC
V gene: TRBV19; clone size: NA; J gene: TRBJ1-5; D gene: TRBD1; CDR3 protein: CASSPLTGGAGQPQHF; CDR3 DNA: TGTGCCAGTAGTCCGTTGACAGGGGGCGCCGGTCAGCCCCAGCATTTT
V gene: TRBV5-1; clone size: NA; J gene: TRBJ2-1; D gene: NA; CDR3 protein: CASSLGSDNEQFF; CDR3 DNA: TGCGCCAGCAGCTTGGGGTCTGACAATGAGCAGTTCTTC
V gene: TRBV6-6; clone size: NA; J gene: TRBJ1-1; D gene: NA; CDR3 protein: CASSYPPRAPNTEAFF; CDR3 DNA: TGTGCCAGCAGTTACCCCCCAAGGGCACCGAACACTGAAGCTTTCTTT
V gene: TRBV29-1; clone size: NA; J gene: TRBJ2-5; D gene: NA; CDR3 protein: CSVDGGPGLETQYF; CDR3 DNA: TGCAGCGTTGATGGTGGCCCGGGATTAGAGACCCAGTACTTC
V gene: TRBV11-2; clone size: NA; J gene: TRBJ1-6; D gene: NA; CDR3 protein: CASSSPRQSLYSPLHF; CDR3 DNA: TGTGCCAGCAGCTCCCCCCGACAGAGCCTGTATTCACCCCTCCACTTT
V gene: TRBV10-3; clone size: NA; J gene: TRBJ1-4; D gene: NA; CDR3 protein: CAISESRREGSEKLFF; CDR3 DNA: TGTGCCATCAGTGAGTCGAGAAGAGAGGGTTCTGAAAAACTGTTTTTT
V gene: TRBV5-1; clone size: NA; J gene: TRBJ1-2; D gene: NA; CDR3 protein: CASRVSGEGGYTF; CDR3 DNA: TGCGCCAGCAGAGTATCAGGGGAAGGGGGCTACACCTTC
V gene: TRBV5-4; clone size: NA; J gene: TRBJ1-2; D gene: TRBD1; CDR3 protein: CASSATQGAEGYTF; CDR3 DNA: TGTGCCAGCAGCGCCACACAGGGGGCGGAGGGCTACACCTTC
V gene: TRBV4-2; clone size: few; J gene: TRBJ2-5; D gene: NA; CDR3 protein: CASSQGTWETQYF; CDR3 DNA: TGTGCCAGCAGCCAAGGGACGTGGGAGACCCAGTACTTC
V gene: TRBV5-4; clone size: once; J gene: TRBJ2-7; D gene: NA; CDR3 protein: CASSLGVAGIHEQYF; CDR3 DNA: TGTGCCAGCAGCTTGGGGGTGGCGGGGATCCACGAGCAGTACTTC
V gene: TRBV7-9; clone size: few; J gene: TRBJ2-5; D gene: TRBD1; CDR3 protein: CASSSWTGQETQYF; CDR3 DNA: TGTGCCAGCAGCTCCTGGACAGGGCAAGAGACCCAGTACTTC
V gene: TRBV28; clone size: few; J gene: TRBJ1-5; D gene: NA; CDR3 protein: CASSLEGQQPQHF; CDR3 DNA: TGTGCCAGCAGTTTGGAGGGGCAGCAGCCCCAGCATTTT
V gene: TRBV6-5; clone size: once; J gene: TRBJ1-2; D gene: NA; CDR3 protein: CASRRVDYGYTF; CDR3 DNA: TGTGCCAGCCGGCGGGTGGACTATGGCTACACCTTC
V gene: TRBV10-3; clone size: once; J gene: TRBJ1-5; D gene: NA; CDR3 protein: CAISEGADQPQHF; CDR3 DNA: TGTGCCATCAGTGAAGGGGCGGATCAGCCCCAGCATTTT
V gene: TRBV5-4; clone size: NA; J gene: TRBJ1-3; D gene: TRBD1; CDR3 protein: CASSEDRGSGNTIYF; CDR3 DNA: TGTGCCAGCAGCGAGGACAGGGGGTCTGGAAACACCATATATTTT
V gene: TRBV3-1/TRBV3-2; clone size: NA; J gene: TRBJ2-7; D gene: TRBD2; CDR3 protein: CASSPGLGGYEQYF; CDR3 DNA: TGTGCCAGCAGCCCGGGACTAGGGGGCTACGAGCAGTACTTC
V gene: TRBV29-1; clone size: NA; J gene: TRBJ2-1; D gene: TRBD2; CDR3 protein: CSVDSTSGGTYNEQFF; CDR3 DNA: TGCAGCGTTGATTCCACTAGCGGGGGTACCTACAATGAGCAGTTCTTC
V gene: TRBV2; clone size: NA; J gene: TRBJ2-1; D gene: NA; CDR3 protein: CASSLQQVNEQFF; CDR3 DNA: TGTGCCAGCAGTTTACAACAGGTTAATGAGCAGTTCTTC
V gene: TRBV6-5; clone size: few; J gene: TRBJ1-2; D gene: NA; CDR3 protein: CASSTRQPYGYTF; CDR3 DNA: TGTGCCAGCAGCACGAGACAGCCATATGGCTACACCTTC
V gene: TRBV12-3/TRBV12-4; clone size: NA; J gene: TRBJ2-1; D gene: NA; CDR3 protein: CASSFGSYNEQFF; CDR3 DNA: TGTGCCAGCAGTTTTGGTTCCTACAATGAGCAGTTCTTC
V gene: TRBV24-1; clone size: NA; J gene: TRBJ1-2; D gene: NA; CDR3 protein: CATSAGITNYGYTF; CDR3 DNA: TGTGCCACCAGTGCGGGAATAACTAACTATGGCTACACCTTC
V gene: TRBV10-3; clone size: NA; J gene: TRBJ2-1; D gene: NA; CDR3 protein: CAISVGQDNEQFF; CDR3 DNA: TGTGCCATCAGTGTCGGGCAGGACAATGAGCAGTTCTTC
V gene: TRBV6-4; clone size: NA; J gene: TRBJ2-5; D gene: NA; CDR3 protein: CAILGVSETQYF; CDR3 DNA: TGTGCCATTCTGGGGGTTTCAGAGACCCAGTACTTC
V gene: TRBV5-4; clone size: NA; J gene: TRBJ1-1; D gene: NA; CDR3 protein: CASSLEGGTEAFF; CDR3 DNA: TGTGCCAGCAGCTTGGAGGGGGGCACTGAAGCTTTCTTT
V gene: TRBV18; clone size: once; J gene: TRBJ1-2; D gene: NA; CDR3 protein: CASSPGTNYGYTF; CDR3 DNA: TGTGCCAGCTCACCCGGTACGAACTATGGCTACACCTTC
V gene: TRBV7-9; clone size: few; J gene: TRBJ2-1; D gene: NA; CDR3 protein: CASSGSASSYNEQFF; CDR3 DNA: TGTGCCAGCAGCGGCAGCGCTAGCTCCTACAATGAGCAGTTCTTC
V gene: TRBV11-3; clone size: NA; J gene: TRBJ1-1; D gene: TRBD1; CDR3 protein: CASSAGGGTEAFF; CDR3 DNA: TGTGCCAGCAGCGCAGGGGGCGGCACTGAAGCTTTCTTT
V gene: TRBV25-1; clone size: NA; J gene: TRBJ1-3; D gene: TRBD1; CDR3 protein: CASSQGTGLFGNTIYF; CDR3 DNA: TGTGCCAGCAGTCAAGGGACAGGGTTGTTTGGAAACACCATATATTTT
V gene: TRBV15; clone size: NA; J gene: TRBJ1-1; D gene: TRBD1; CDR3 protein: CATSRFGQATEAFF; CDR3 DNA: TGTGCCACCAGCAGGTTTGGACAGGCTACTGAAGCTTTCTTT
V gene: TRBV24-1; clone size: few; J gene: TRBJ2-7; D gene: TRBD1; CDR3 protein: CATSDLERGQVVNEQYF; CDR3 DNA: TGTGCCACCAGTGATTTGGAGAGGGGACAGGTTGTCAACGAGCAGTACTTC
V gene: TRBV5-1; clone size: NA; J gene: TRBJ1-1; D gene: NA; CDR3 protein: CASSLRSMNTEAFF; CDR3 DNA: TGCGCCAGCAGCTTGAGGTCCATGAACACTGAAGCTTTCTTT
V gene: TRBV4-2; clone size: NA; J gene: TRBJ2-7; D gene: NA; CDR3 protein: CASSQRVGKAYEQYF; CDR3 DNA: TGTGCCAGCAGCCAAAGGGTCGGTAAGGCCTACGAGCAGTACTTC
V gene: TRBV11-2; clone size: few; J gene: TRBJ2-7; D gene: NA; CDR3 protein: CASSLTDGYEQYF; CDR3 DNA: TGTGCCAGCAGCCTTACGGACGGCTACGAGCAGTACTTC
V gene: TRBV3-1/TRBV3-2; clone size: NA; J gene: TRBJ1-2; D gene: NA; CDR3 protein: CASSQVRVHGYTF; CDR3 DNA: TGTGCCAGCAGCCAAGTCCGGGTACATGGCTACACCTTC
V gene: TRBV11-2; clone size: NA; J gene: TRBJ2-1; D gene: TRBD2; CDR3 protein: CASSLEVAGGSDEQFF; CDR3 DNA: TGTGCCAGCAGCTTAGAGGTAGCGGGGGGATCGGATGAGCAGTTCTTC
V gene: TRBV4-3; clone size: NA; J gene: TRBJ1-2; D gene: NA; CDR3 protein: CASSQDLGTAGYTF; CDR3 DNA: TGCGCCAGCAGCCAAGACTTGGGGACGGCTGGCTACACCTTC
V gene: TRBV5-5; clone size: NA; J gene: TRBJ1-1; D gene: NA; CDR3 protein: CASSSPGRNTEAFF; CDR3 DNA: TGTGCCAGCAGCTCCCCAGGCCGGAACACTGAAGCTTTCTTT
V gene: TRBV15; clone size: once; J gene: TRBJ2-7; D gene: TRBD1; CDR3 protein: CATSRDPGQGYEQYF; CDR3 DNA: TGTGCCACCAGCAGAGATCCAGGACAGGGCTACGAGCAGTACTTC
V gene: TRBV12-5; clone size: NA; J gene: TRBJ2-5; D gene: NA; CDR3 protein: CASGGMRGQKVGETQYF; CDR3 DNA: TGTGCTAGTGGAGGAATGCGCGGACAGAAGGTCGGAGAGACCCAGTACTTC
V gene: TRBV24-1; clone size: few; J gene: TRBJ2-1; D gene: NA; CDR3 protein: CATSWTGEEQFF; CDR3 DNA: TGTGCCACCAGCTGGACGGGGGAGGAGCAGTTCTTC
V gene: TRBV11-2; clone size: NA; J gene: TRBJ2-6; D gene: NA; CDR3 protein: CASSLERSGANVLTF; CDR3 DNA: TGTGCCAGCAGCTTAGAACGTTCTGGGGCCAACGTCCTGACTTTC
V gene: TRBV29-1; clone size: once; J gene: TRBJ2-3; D gene: NA; CDR3 protein: CSVDRMSTDTQYF; CDR3 DNA: TGCAGCGTTGACAGGATGAGCACAGATACGCAGTATTTT
V gene: TRBV21-1; clone size: NA; J gene: TRBJ2-3; D gene: NA; CDR3 protein: CASDTGRGRRGVSTDTQYF; CDR3 DNA: TGTGCCAGCGACACGGGGCGGGGGCGCCGAGGGGTGAGCACAGATACGCAGTATTTT
V gene: TRBV30; clone size: NA; J gene: TRBJ1-2; D gene: NA; CDR3 protein: CAWSWVGARNYGYTF; CDR3 DNA: TGTGCCTGGAGTTGGGTGGGGGCACGAAACTATGGCTACACCTTC
V gene: TRBV2; clone size: few; J gene: TRBJ1-5; D gene: NA; CDR3 protein: CASSLGEGQPQHF; CDR3 DNA: TGTGCCAGCAGCTTAGGGGAAGGCCAGCCCCAGCATTTT
V gene: TRBV19; clone size: NA; J gene: TRBJ1-5; D gene: NA; CDR3 protein: CASRIAGTEPNQPQHF; CDR3 DNA: TGTGCCAGTAGGATCGCCGGGACGGAACCCAATCAGCCCCAGCATTTT
V gene: TRBV3-1/TRBV3-2; clone size: few; J gene: TRBJ1-4; D gene: TRBD1; CDR3 protein: CASSPRLTGENEKLFF; CDR3 DNA: TGTGCCAGCAGCCCACGACTGACAGGGGAAAATGAAAAACTGTTTTTT
V gene: TRBV5-4; clone size: NA; J gene: TRBJ2-6; D gene: TRBD1; CDR3 protein: CASSPTGQGRHGANVLTF; CDR3 DNA: TGTGCCAGCAGCCCGACGGGACAGGGGCGTCATGGGGCCAACGTCCTGACTTTC
V gene: TRBV7-2; clone size: NA; J gene: TRBJ2-7; D gene: NA; CDR3 protein: CASSPRTQSYEQYF; CDR3 DNA: TGTGCCAGCAGCCCGCGGACACAGTCCTACGAGCAGTACTTC
V gene: TRBV7-6; clone size: NA; J gene: TRBJ1-1; D gene: NA; CDR3 protein: CASSAQEAATEAFF; CDR3 DNA: TGTGCCAGCAGCGCCCAGGAGGCGGCCACTGAAGCTTTCTTT
V gene: TRBV6-5; clone size: NA; J gene: TRBJ2-1; D gene: TRBD2; CDR3 protein: CASRLAGGPGEQFF; CDR3 DNA: TGTGCCAGTCGACTAGCGGGAGGGCCCGGTGAGCAGTTCTTC
V gene: TRBV5-1; clone size: once; J gene: TRBJ2-2; D gene: NA; CDR3 protein: CASSLANTGELFF; CDR3 DNA: TGCGCCAGCAGCTTGGCGAACACCGGGGAGCTGTTTTTT
V gene: TRBV4-2; clone size: NA; J gene: TRBJ1-1; D gene: NA; CDR3 protein: CASSQDGGMGPSHTEAFF; CDR3 DNA: TGTGCCAGCAGCCAAGACGGGGGGATGGGACCATCTCACACTGAAGCTTTCTTT
V gene: TRBV10-3; clone size: NA; J gene: TRBJ2-7; D gene: TRBD1; CDR3 protein: CAISESAVDWDSYEQYF; CDR3 DNA: TGTGCCATCAGTGAGTCGGCAGTTGATTGGGACAGCTACGAGCAGTACTTC
V gene: TRBV5-1; clone size: NA; J gene: TRBJ2-2; D gene: NA; CDR3 protein: CASSLGQGGTGELFF; CDR3 DNA: TGCGCCAGCAGCTTGGGGCAGGGAGGTACCGGGGAGCTGTTTTTT
V gene: TRBV2; clone size: NA; J gene: TRBJ2-7; D gene: NA; CDR3 protein: CASSEFPSYEQYF; CDR3 DNA: TGTGCCAGCAGTGAGTTTCCCTCCTACGAGCAGTACTTC
V gene: TRBV28; clone size: NA; J gene: TRBJ1-2; D gene: NA; CDR3 protein: CASSSAGGWQNSYTF; CDR3 DNA: TGTGCCAGCAGCTCCGCCGGAGGATGGCAGAACAGTTACACCTTC
V gene: TRBV7-9; clone size: NA; J gene: TRBJ2-1; D gene: TRBD2; CDR3 protein: CASSRLAGAAYNEQFF; CDR3 DNA: TGTGCCAGCAGCCGACTAGCGGGAGCGGCCTACAATGAGCAGTTCTTC
V gene: TRBV3-1/TRBV3-2; clone size: NA; J gene: TRBJ1-6; D gene: NA; CDR3 protein: CASSQQARSPLHF; CDR3 DNA: TGTGCCAGCAGCCAACAGGCCCGTTCACCCCTCCACTTT